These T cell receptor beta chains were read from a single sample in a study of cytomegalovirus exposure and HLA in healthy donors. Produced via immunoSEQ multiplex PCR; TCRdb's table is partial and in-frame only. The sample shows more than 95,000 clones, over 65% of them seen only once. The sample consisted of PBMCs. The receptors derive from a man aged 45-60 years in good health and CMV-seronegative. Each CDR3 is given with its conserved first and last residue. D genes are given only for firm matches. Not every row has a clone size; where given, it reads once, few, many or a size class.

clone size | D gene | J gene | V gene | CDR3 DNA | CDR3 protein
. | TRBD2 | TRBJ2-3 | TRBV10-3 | TGTGCCATCAGTGAGTCGACTAGCGGGGGCACAGATACGCAGTATTTT | CAISESTSGGTDTQYF
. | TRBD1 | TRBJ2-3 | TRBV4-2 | TGTGCCAGCAGCCAAGGACAGGGTAGCACAGATACGCAGTATTTT | CASSQGQGSTDTQYF
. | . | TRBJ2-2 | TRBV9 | TGTGCCAGCAGCGCCCCCCTGACTAGGGGCCTGAACACCGGGGAGCTGTTTTTT | CASSAPLTRGLNTGELFF
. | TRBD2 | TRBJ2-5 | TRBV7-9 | TGTGCCAGCAGCACTAGCGGAGAGACCCAGTACTTC | CASSTSGETQYF
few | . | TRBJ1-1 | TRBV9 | TGTGCCAGCAGCGTAGTCCAGGCGGAGAGGGCTGAAGCTTTCTTT | CASSVVQAERAEAFF
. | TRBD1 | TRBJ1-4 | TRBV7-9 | TGTGCCAGCAGCTCCTACAGGGGACCTAATGAAAAACTGTTTTTT | CASSSYRGPNEKLFF
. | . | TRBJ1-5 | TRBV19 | TGTGCCAGTAGACAGGGCAATCAGCCCCAGCATTTT | CASRQGNQPQHF
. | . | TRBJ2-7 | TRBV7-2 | TGTGCCAGCAGCCAGGGGCCCCTGAAGGCGGACGAGCAGTACTTC | CASSQGPLKADEQYF
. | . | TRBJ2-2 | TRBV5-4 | TGTGCCAGCAGCTTGATCGGGGGTTCCACCGGGGAGCTGTTTTTT | CASSLIGGSTGELFF
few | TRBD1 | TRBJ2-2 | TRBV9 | TGTGCCAGCAGCACATCGACAGGGGACCACACCGGGGAGCTGTTTTTT | CASSTSTGDHTGELFF
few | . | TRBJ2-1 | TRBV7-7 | TGTGCCAGCAGCCCATATGGTGGGCGAAATGAGCAGTTCTTC | CASSPYGGRNEQFF
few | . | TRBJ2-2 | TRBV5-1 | TGCGCCAGCACCATAGACAGTTTTAACACCGGGGAGCTGTTTTTT | CASTIDSFNTGELFF
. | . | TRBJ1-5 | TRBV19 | TGTGCCAGTAGTATAGATGGCAGGTATTATCAGCCCCAGCATTTT | CASSIDGRYYQPQHF
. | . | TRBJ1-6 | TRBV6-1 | TGTGCCAGCAGTGATAAGACAGCAGGGGCGAGGGCACCCCTCCACTTT | CASSDKTAGARAPLHF
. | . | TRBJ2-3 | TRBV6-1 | TGTGCCAGCAGTGCCATCATCACAGATACGCAGTATTTT | CASSAIITDTQYF
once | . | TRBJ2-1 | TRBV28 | TGTGCCAGCAGTTTTGTGGGGCTTTTCAATGAGCAGTTCTTC | CASSFVGLFNEQFF
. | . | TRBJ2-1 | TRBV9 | TGTGCCAGCAGCGTAGATCAGGGGGGAAATGAGCAGTTCTTC | CASSVDQGGNEQFF
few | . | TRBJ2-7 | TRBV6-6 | TGTGCCAGCAGTTACTCTTGGACTACCAATGCTTACGAGCAGTACTTC | CASSYSWTTNAYEQYF
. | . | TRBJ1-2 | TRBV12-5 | TGTGCTAGTGCCCTAGGGGTTGGAGGCTACACCTTC | CASALGVGGYTF
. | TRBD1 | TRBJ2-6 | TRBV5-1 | TGCGCCAGCAGCCCCTCCGGGACAGGGGGCCTGGGGGCCAACGTCCTGACTTTC | CASSPSGTGGLGANVLTF
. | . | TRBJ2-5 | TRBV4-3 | TGCGCCAGCAGCCAAGAGGGGCTAGAGACCCAGTACTTC | CASSQEGLETQYF
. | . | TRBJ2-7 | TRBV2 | TGTGCCATCGGGACATATACCTACGAGCAGTACTTC | CAIGTYTYEQYF
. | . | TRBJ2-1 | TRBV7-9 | TGTTCCAGCAGCCTCAGCGTAGGCAATGAGCAGTTCTTC | CSSSLSVGNEQFF
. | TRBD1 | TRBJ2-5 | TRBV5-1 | TGCGCCAGCAGGGACAGGGGACCGCTTCACCAAGAGACCCAGTACTTC | CASRDRGPLHQETQYF
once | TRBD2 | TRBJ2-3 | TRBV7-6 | TGTGCCAGCAGCCCCCGTACCCCTGGGACTACCTACACAGATACGCAGTATTTT | CASSPRTPGTTYTDTQYF
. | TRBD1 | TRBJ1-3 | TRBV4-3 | TGCGCCAGCAGCCAAGGGGGACAGATGACAGAATTCTCTGGAAACACCATATATTTT | CASSQGGQMTEFSGNTIYF
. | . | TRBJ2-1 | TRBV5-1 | TGCGCCAGCAGCTTGACGGACAATAAGGGCAATGAGCAGTTCTTC | CASSLTDNKGNEQFF
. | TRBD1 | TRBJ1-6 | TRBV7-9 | TGTTCCAGCAGCGGAAGGACAGGGGGCAATTCACCCCTCCACTTT | CSSSGRTGGNSPLHF
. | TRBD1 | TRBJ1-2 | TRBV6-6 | TGTGCCAGCACCATGGGACAGACTTCCAACTATGGCTACACCTTC | CASTMGQTSNYGYTF
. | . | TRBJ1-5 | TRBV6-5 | TGTGCCAGCAGTGAAAGCGGCAATCAGCCCCAGCATTTT | CASSESGNQPQHF
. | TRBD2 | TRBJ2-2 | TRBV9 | TGTGCCAGCAGCGTAGCCCCCAGCGGGGAGGGGGAGCTGTTTTTT | CASSVAPSGEGELFF
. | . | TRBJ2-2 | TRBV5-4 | TGTGCCAGCAGGGGACAAGATACCGGGGAGCTGTTTTTT | CASRGQDTGELFF
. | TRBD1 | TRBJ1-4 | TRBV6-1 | TGTGCCAGCAGAGAGATAGGACAGGGGGAAAAACTGTTTTTT | CASREIGQGEKLFF
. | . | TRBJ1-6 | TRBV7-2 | TGTGCCAGCAGACCGGCCCCTTCCGGGAATTCACCCCTCCACTTT | CASRPAPSGNSPLHF
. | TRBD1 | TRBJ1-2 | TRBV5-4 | TGTGCCAGCAGCCCAGACAGGGGGATTAACTATGGCTACACCTTC | CASSPDRGINYGYTF
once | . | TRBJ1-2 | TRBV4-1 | TGCGCCAGCAGCCAAGCATTTAGTAATAACTATGGCTACACCTTC | CASSQAFSNNYGYTF
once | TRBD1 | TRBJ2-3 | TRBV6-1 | TGTGCCAGCGTACGGGACAGGGGGCTTGATACGCAGTATTTT | CASVRDRGLDTQYF
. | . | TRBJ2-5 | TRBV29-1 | TGCAGCGTTGCGGACTCTGAAGAGACCCAGTACTTC | CSVADSEETQYF
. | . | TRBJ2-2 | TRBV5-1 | TGCGCCAGCAGCTTGGGTGGGGCAACGAACACCGGGGAGCTGTTTTTT | CASSLGGATNTGELFF
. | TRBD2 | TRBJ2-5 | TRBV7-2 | TGTGCCAGCAGCTTATCGAGTAGCGGGGGGCAAGAGACCCAGTACTTC | CASSLSSSGGQETQYF
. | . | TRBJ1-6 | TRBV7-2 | TGTGCCAGCAGTTATACCCCAGGGGCAAATAATTCACCCCTCCACTTT | CASSYTPGANNSPLHF
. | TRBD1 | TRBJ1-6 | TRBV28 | TGTGCCAGCACCATTGGGGACAGGGTATCACCCCTCCACTTT | CASTIGDRVSPLHF
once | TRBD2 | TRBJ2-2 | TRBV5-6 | TGTGCCAGCAGCTGGGGACTAGCGGGGGCCACCGGGGAGCTGTTTTTT | CASSWGLAGATGELFF
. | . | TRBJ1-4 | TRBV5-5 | TGTGCCAGCAGCTTGGCAGGCTCATTGGAAAAACTGTTTTTT | CASSLAGSLEKLFF
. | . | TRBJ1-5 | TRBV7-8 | TGTGCCAGCAGCTTAGGAGGGAGGGGAGCCGGTCAGCCCCAGCATTTT | CASSLGGRGAGQPQHF
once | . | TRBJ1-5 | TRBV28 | TGTGCCAGCAGTTTGGGAGGGGGGGGACAGCCCCAGCATTTT | CASSLGGGGQPQHF
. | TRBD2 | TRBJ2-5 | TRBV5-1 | TGCGCCAGCAGCTTGGACGGTAGCGGGGGGGAGGAGACCCAGTACTTC | CASSLDGSGGEETQYF
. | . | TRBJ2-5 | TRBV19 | TGTGCCAGTAGTATAGTCAGGGGAGAGACCCAGTACTTC | CASSIVRGETQYF
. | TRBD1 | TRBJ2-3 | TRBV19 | TGTGCCAGTAGTATAAGGTGGTTTACAGGGGGCACGGACACCACAGATACGCAGTATTTT | CASSIRWFTGGTDTTDTQYF
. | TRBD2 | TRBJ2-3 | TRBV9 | TGTGCCAGCAGCGTAGGCGGGGGGCCTGTAGATACGCAGTATTTT | CASSVGGGPVDTQYF
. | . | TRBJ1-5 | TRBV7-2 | TGTGCCAGCAGCTTAGCGCAGGGTAGTAGGCAGCCCCAGCATTTT | CASSLAQGSRQPQHF
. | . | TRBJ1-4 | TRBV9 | TGTGCCAGCAGCGTGCACGGAGCGTCGGGAGAAAAACTGTTTTTT | CASSVHGASGEKLFF
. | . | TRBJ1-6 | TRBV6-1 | TGTGCCAGCAGTCCGACAGGCTCTAATTCACCCCTCCACTTT | CASSPTGSNSPLHF